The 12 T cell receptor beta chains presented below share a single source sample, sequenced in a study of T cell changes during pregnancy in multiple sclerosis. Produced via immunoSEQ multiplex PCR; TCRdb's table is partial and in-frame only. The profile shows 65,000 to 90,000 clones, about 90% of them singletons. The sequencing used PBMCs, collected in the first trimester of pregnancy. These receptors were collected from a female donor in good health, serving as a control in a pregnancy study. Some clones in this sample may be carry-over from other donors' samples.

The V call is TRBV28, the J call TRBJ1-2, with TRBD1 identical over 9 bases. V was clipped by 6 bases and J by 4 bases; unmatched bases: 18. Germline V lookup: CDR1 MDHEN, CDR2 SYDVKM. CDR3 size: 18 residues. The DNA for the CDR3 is TGTGCCAGCAGGCCCATCGGGACAGGGTATTCCAGTCTCTATGGCTACACCTTC. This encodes CASRPIGTGYSSLYGYTF.

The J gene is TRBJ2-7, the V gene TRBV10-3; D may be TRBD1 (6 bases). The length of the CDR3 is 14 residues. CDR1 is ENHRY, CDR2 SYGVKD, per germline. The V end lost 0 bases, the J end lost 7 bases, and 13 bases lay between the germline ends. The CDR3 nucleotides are TGTGCCATCAGTGAGTCGGGCAGCACAGGGGAGCAGTACTTC. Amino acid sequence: CAISESGSTGEQYF.

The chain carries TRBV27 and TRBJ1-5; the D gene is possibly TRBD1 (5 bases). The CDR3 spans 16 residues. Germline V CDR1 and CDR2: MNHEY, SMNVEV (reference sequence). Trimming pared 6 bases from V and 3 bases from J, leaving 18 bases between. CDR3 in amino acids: CASSSSWGVSNQPQHF. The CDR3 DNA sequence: TGTGCCAGCAGCTCAAGTTGGGGGGTTTCCAATCAGCCCCAGCATTTT.

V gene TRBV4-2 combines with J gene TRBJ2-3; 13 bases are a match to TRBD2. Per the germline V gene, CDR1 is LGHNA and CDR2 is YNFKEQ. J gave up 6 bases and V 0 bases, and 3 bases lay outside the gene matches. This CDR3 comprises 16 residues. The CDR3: CASSQDQLAGGDTQYF. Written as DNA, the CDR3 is TGTGCCAGCAGCCAAGATCAACTAGCGGGGGGGGATACGCAGTATTTT.

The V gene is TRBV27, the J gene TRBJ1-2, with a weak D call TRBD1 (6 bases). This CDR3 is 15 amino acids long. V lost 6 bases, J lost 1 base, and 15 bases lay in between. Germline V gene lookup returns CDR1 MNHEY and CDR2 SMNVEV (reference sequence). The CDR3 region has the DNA TGTGCCAGCAGCTTGGCCGGGACACATAACTATGGCTACACCTTC. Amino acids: CASSLAGTHNYGYTF.

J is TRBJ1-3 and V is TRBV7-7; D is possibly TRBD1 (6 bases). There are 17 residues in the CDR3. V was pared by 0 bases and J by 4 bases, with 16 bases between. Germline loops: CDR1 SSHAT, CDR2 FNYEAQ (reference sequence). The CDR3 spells CASSLAPGHRRGNTIYF. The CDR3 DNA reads TGTGCCAGCAGCTTAGCGCCGGGACACCGAAGGGGAAACACCATATATTTT. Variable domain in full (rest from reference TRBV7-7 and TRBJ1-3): GAGVSQSPRYKVTKRGQDVTLRCDPISSHATLYWYQQALGQGPEFLTYFNYEAQPDKSGLPSDRFSAERPEGSISTLTIQRTEQRDSAMYRCASSLAPGHRRGNTIYFGEGSWLTVV.

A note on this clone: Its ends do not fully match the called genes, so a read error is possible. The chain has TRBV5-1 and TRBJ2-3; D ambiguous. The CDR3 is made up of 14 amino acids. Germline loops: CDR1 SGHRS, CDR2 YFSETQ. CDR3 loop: CASSSLIQSKEWHF. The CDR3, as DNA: TGCGCCAGCAGCTCTCTAATTCAGTCAAAGGAGTGGCATTTT.

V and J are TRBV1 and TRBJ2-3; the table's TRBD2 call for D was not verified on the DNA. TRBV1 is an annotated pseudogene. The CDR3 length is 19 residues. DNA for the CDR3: TGCACCAGCAGCCAAGGCCCATTGAGAGCGGGGGCCTACACAGATACGCAGTATTTT. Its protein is CTSSQGPLRAGAYTDTQYF.

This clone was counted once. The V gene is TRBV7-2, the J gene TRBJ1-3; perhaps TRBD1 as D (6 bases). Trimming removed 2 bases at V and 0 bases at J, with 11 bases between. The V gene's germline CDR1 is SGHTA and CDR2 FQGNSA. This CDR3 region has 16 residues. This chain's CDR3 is CASSLQGQSSGNTIYF. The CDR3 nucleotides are TGTGCCAGCAGCTTACAAGGACAGAGCTCTGGAAACACCATATATTTT.

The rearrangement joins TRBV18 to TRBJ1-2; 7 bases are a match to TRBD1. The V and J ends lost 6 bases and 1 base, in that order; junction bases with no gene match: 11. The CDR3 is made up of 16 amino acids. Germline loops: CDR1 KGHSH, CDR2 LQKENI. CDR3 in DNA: TGTGCCAGCTCTCTGCAGTGGGACAGCCTTAACTATGGCTACACCTTC. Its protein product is CASSLQWDSLNYGYTF.

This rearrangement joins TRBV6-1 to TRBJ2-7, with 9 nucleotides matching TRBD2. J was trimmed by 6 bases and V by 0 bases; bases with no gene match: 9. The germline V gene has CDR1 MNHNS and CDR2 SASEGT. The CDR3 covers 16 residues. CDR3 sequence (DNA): TGTGCCAGCAGTGAAGCGCAGGGTAGCGGGAGTTTCGAGCAGTACTTC. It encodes CASSEAQGSGSFEQYF.

CDR3 in DNA: TGTGCCAGCTCACCGACCGGGACAGGGTCCTACGAGCAGTACTTC. Its translation: CASSPTGTGSYEQYF. The chain employs TRBV18 and TRBJ2-7; 9 bases agree with TRBD1. In germline, CDR1 is KGHSH, CDR2 LQKENI. V lost 3 bases, J lost 1 base, and 4 bases stayed unmatched. This CDR3 has 15 amino acids.